The T cell receptor (beta chain) described here comes from a study of chemoradiotherapy in HPV16-positive cancers. General study points: Better recurrence-free survival went with HPV-responsive T-cell expansion in HPV16-positive patients. Candidate HPV-specific clones and E7-related TCR motifs grew in tumor during treatment. Functional assays defining HPV-specific T cells used only a couple of HPV16-positive patients.

Using immunoSEQ multiplex PCR, the repertoire was profiled, and TCRdb retains in-frame clones only, with some absent. This sample has nearly 6,000 clones; roughly two thirds occur once, and the top ten carry roughly 9.7%. Repertoires were sampled repeatedly during chemoradiotherapy. Note on this clone: Antigen: not known.

The receptor was isolated from a human donor with HPV-associated anogenital cancer. Sample collection occurred from a patient who underwent chemoradiotherapy.

The CDR3 DNA is TGCGCCAGCAGCTTGGTGGTACAGCCCTACGAGCAGTACTTC. Translated: CASSLVVQPYEQYF. The chain links TRBV5-1 to TRBJ2-7; D is undetermined. V was cut by 0 bases and J by 2 bases, with 9 bases left in between. The CDR3 loop spans 14 amino acids. Germline lookup yields CDR1 SGHRS and CDR2 YFSETQ.